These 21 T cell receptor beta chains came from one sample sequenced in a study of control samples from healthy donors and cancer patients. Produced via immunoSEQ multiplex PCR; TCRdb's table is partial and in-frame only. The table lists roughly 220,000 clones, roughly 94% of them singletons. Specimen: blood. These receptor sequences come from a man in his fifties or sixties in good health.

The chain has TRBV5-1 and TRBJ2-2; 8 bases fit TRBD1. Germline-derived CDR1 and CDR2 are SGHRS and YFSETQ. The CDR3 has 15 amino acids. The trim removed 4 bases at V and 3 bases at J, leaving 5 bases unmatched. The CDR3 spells CASSRTGIDTGELFF. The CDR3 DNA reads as TGCGCCAGCAGCAGGACAGGGATTGACACCGGGGAGCTGTTTTTT.

In DNA form, the CDR3 reads TGTGCCAGCAGCGACCGGACAGGTCTTAACTATGGCTACACCTTC. It translates to CASSDRTGLNYGYTF. The chain joins TRBV7-9 to TRBJ1-2, with 7 bases identical to TRBD1. There are 15 residues in the CDR3. Germline V CDR1 and CDR2: SEHNR, FQNEAQ (reference sequence). V shed 5 bases and J 1 base; nucleotides not matched to a gene: 7.

CDR3 residues: CASSRETNEKLFF. The CDR3 DNA reads as TGTGCCAGTAGTAGGGAGACTAATGAAAAACTGTTTTTT. This sequence joins TRBV19 and TRBJ1-4; D gene unclear. Per the germline V gene, CDR1 is LNHDA and CDR2 is SQIVND (reference sequence). The CDR3 has 13 residues. With 4 bases removed from V and 2 bases from J, the gap between germline ends came to 5 bases. The full variable domain, in which reference TRBV19 and TRBJ1-4 provide the parts outside the CDR3, is DGGITQSPKYLFRKEGQNVTLSCEQNLNHDAMYWYRQDPGQGLRLIYYSQIVNDFQKGDIAEGYSVSREKKESFPLTVTSAQKNPTAFYLCASSRETNEKLFFGSGTQLSVL.

CDR3 nucleotides: TGTGCTGAAGGTGGGCAGGGTAATGAAAAACTGTTTTTT. This sequence encodes CAEGGQGNEKLFF. The rearrangement uses TRBV30 and TRBJ1-4; TRBD1 might be the D (5 bases). This CDR3 is built from 13 residues. Germline CDR1 is GTSNPN and CDR2 is SVGIG (reference sequence). Full variable domain (remainder filled in from reference TRBV30 and TRBJ1-4): SQTIHQWPATLVQPVGSPLSLECTVEGTSNPNLYWYRQAAGRGLQLLFYSVGIGQISSEVPQNLSASRPQDRQFILSSKKLLLSDSGFYLCAEGGQGNEKLFFGSGTQLSVL.

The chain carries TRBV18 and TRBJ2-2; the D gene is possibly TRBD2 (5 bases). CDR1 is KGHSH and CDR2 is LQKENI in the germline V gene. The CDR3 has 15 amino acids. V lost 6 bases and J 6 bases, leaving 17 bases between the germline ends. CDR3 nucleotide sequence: TGTGCCAGCTCTGCCGGCCTCCGGGATGCCGGGGAGCTGTTTTTT. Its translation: CASSAGLRDAGELFF.

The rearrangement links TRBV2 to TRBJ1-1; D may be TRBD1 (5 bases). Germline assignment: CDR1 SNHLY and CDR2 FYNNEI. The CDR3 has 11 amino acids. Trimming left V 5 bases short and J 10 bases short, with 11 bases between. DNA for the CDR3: TGTGCCAGCAGTCGGGGGACGTTAGCTTTCTTT. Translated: CASSRGTLAFF.

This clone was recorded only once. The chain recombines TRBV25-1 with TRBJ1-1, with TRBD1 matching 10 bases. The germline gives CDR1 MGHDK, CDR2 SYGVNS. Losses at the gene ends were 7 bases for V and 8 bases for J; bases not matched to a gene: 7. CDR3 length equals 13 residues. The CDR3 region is CASTTGGADEAFF. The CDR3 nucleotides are TGTGCCAGCACGACAGGGGGCGCAGACGAAGCTTTCTTT.

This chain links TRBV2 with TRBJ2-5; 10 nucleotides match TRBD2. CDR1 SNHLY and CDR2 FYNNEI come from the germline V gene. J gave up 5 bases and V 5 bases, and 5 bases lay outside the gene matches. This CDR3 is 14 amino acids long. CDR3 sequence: CASSSGGAPETQYF. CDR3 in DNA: TGTGCCAGCAGTAGCGGGGGGGCCCCGGAGACCCAGTACTTC.

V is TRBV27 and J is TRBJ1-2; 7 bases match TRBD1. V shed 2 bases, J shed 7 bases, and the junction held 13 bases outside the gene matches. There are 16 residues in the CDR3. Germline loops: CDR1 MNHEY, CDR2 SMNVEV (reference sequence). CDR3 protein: CASSLHRPEGAVGYTF. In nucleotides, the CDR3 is TGTGCCAGCAGTTTACACCGCCCCGAGGGGGCGGTTGGCTACACCTTC.

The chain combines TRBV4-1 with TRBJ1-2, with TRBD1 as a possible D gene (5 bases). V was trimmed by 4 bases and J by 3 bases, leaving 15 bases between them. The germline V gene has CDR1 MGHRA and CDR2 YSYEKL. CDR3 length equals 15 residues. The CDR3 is CASSPGGGGDYGYTF. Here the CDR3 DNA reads TGCGCCAGCAGCCCGGGAGGAGGAGGGGACTATGGCTACACCTTC.

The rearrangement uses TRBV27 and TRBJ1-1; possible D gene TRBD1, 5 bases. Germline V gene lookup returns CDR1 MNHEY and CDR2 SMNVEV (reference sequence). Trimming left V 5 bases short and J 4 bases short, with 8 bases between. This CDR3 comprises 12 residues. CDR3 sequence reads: CASSGGGTEAFF. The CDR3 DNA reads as TGTGCCAGCAGTGGGGGGGGCACTGAAGCTTTCTTT.

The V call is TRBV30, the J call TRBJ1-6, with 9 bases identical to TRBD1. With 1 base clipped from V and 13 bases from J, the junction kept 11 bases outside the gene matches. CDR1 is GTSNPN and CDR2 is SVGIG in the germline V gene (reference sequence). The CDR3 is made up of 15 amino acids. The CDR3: CAWSAPGTGSSPLHF. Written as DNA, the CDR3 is TGTGCCTGGAGTGCCCCTGGGACAGGGTCTTCCCCCCTCCACTTT.

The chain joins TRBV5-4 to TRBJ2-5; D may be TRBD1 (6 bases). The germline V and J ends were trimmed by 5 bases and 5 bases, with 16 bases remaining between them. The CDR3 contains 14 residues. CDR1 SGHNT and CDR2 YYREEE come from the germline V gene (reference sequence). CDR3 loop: CASSLPQGRETQYF. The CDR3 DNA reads TGTGCCAGCAGTTTACCTCAGGGGCGGGAGACCCAGTACTTC.

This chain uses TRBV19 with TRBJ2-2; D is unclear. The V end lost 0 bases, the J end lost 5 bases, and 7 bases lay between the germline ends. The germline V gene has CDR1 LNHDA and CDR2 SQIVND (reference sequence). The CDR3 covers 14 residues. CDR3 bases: TGTGCCAGTAGTATAGATTTGGCGACCGGGGAGCTGTTTTTT. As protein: CASSIDLATGELFF.

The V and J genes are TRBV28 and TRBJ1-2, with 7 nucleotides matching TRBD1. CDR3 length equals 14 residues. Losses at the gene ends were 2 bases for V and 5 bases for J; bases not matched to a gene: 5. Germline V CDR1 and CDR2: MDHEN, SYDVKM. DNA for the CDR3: TGTGCCAGCAGTTTAGGGACAGAGACGTATGGCTACACCTTC. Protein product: CASSLGTETYGYTF.

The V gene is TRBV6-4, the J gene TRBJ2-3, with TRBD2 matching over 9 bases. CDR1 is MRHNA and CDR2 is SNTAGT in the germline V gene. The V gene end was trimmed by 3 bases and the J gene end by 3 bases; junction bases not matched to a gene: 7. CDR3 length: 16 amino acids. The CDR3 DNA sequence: TGTGCCAGCAGTGAAAGTGGAGCGGGGGGAACAGATACGCAGTATTTT. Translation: CASSESGAGGTDTQYF.

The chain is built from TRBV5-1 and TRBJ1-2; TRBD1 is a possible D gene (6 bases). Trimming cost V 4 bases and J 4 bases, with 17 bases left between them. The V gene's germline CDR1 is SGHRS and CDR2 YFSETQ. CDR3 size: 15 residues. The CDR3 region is CASSAQGENSYGYTF. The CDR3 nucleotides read TGCGCCAGCAGCGCACAGGGCGAAAACAGCTATGGCTACACCTTC.

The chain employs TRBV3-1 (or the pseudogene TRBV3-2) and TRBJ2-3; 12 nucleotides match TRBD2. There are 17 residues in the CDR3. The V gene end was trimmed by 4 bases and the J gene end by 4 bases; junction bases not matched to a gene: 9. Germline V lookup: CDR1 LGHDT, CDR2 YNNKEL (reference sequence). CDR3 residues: CASSPRPLAGGSDTQYF. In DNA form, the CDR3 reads TGTGCCAGCAGCCCCCGCCCCCTAGCGGGGGGGTCAGATACGCAGTATTTT.

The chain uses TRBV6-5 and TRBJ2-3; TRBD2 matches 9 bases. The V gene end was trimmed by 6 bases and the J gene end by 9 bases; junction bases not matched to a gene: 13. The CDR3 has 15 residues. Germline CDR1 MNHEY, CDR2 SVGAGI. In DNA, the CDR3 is TGTGCCAGCAGACCCTTAGCGGGGGTGGGCGGCACGCAGTATTTT. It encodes CASRPLAGVGGTQYF.

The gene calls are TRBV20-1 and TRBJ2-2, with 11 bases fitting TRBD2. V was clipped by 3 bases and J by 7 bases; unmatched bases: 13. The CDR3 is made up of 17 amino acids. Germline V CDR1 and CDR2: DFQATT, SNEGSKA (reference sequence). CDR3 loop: CSASGLAGGLSGGELFF. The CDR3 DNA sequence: TGCAGTGCTAGTGGGCTAGCGGGGGGCCTTTCGGGCGGGGAGCTGTTTTTT.

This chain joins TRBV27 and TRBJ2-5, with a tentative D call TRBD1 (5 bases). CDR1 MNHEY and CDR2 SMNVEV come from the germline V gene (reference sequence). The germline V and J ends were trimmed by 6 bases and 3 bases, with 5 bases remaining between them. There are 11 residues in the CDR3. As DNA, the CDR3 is TGTGCCAGCAGGACAGAAGAGACCCAGTACTTC. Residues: CASRTEETQYF.